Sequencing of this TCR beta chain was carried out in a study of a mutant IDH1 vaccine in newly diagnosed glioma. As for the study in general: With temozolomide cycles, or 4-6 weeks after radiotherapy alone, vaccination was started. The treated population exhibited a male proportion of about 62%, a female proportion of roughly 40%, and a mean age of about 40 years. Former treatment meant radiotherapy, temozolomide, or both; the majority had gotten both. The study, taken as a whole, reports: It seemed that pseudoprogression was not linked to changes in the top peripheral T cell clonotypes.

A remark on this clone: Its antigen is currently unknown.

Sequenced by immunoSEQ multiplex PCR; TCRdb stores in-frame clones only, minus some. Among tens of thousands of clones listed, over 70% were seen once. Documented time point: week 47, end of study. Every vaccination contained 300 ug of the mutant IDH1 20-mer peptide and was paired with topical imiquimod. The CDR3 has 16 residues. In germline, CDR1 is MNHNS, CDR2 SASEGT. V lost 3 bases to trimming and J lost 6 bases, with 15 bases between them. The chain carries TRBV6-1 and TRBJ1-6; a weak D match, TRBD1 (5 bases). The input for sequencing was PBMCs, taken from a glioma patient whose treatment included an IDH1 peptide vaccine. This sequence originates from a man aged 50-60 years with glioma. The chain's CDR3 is CASSDNRGGGNSPLHF. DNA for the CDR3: TGTGCCAGCAGTGACAACCGGGGGGGTGGTAATTCACCCCTCCACTTT.